This is a list of T cell receptor beta chains from one sample in a study of early T cells in non-severe SARS-CoV-2 infection. TCRdb used MiXCR to reprocess the 5' RACE reads, holding one entry per CDR3 protein. The sample lists tens of thousands of distinct CDR3 sequences, around 12% occurring once. The specimen comprised whole blood, sampled at baseline. The source is an adult who was a healthcare worker with PCR-confirmed SARS-CoV-2 infection or an uninfected control (not recorded which). The CDR3 runs from the conserved cysteine through the conserved F or W. The D gene is left open where the match is weak. A clone size is listed for some rows: how often the clone was seen (once, few, many), or a class if it is expanded.

>TRBD1|NA|TRBJ1-2|TRBV28
TGTGCCAGCAGTGAAAACCCCGGACAGGGACTCTATGGCTACACCTTC
CASSENPGQGLYGYTF
>TRBD2|few|TRBJ2-7|TRBV18
TGTGCCAGCTCACCTCGACTAGCGGGCTCCTACGAGCAGTACTTC
CASSPRLAGSYEQYF
>NA|NA|TRBJ2-7|TRBV7-9
TGTGCCAGCAGCTCCCCAGGGTTCTACTACGAGCAGTACTTC
CASSSPGFYYEQYF
>NA|few|TRBJ1-2|TRBV24-1
TGTGCCACCAGCCCAATGGGGCGCGGTGGCTACACCTTC
CATSPMGRGGYTF
>NA|few|TRBJ2-2|TRBV18
TGTGCCAGCTCACGGAGGGGACCGAACACCGGGGAGCTGTTTTTT
CASSRRGPNTGELFF
>NA|few|TRBJ2-5|TRBV12-5
TGTGCTAGTGGTTCCTCCCGAGAGACCCAGTACTTC
CASGSSRETQYF
>NA|few|TRBJ2-7|TRBV11-2
TGTGCCAGCAGCTTAGGCGGGGAGATATACGAGCAGTACTTC
CASSLGGEIYEQYF
>NA|NA|TRBJ2-3|TRBV20-1
TGCAGTGCTAGAGAAGGGATGACAGATACGCAGTATTTT
CSAREGMTDTQYF
>NA|many|TRBJ2-7|TRBV20-1
TGCAGTGCTCGCGACCCTTTGAGGGCAGGGAACTCAGGCGAGCAGTACTTC
CSARDPLRAGNSGEQYF
>TRBD2|many|TRBJ2-7|TRBV18
TGTGCCAGCTCACCACTGGCTAGCGGGGGCCTTTTGTCCGAGCAGTACTTC
CASSPLASGGLLSEQYF
>NA|few|TRBJ2-3|TRBV5-6
TGTGCCAGCAACGTGGGCTGGTACAGCCAAACCACAGATACGCAGTATTTT
CASNVGWYSQTTDTQYF
>NA|few|TRBJ2-3|TRBV6-2/TRBV6-3
TGTGCCAGCAGTTACTCGAGAGGTTTAGATACGCAGTATTTT
CASSYSRGLDTQYF
>NA|many|TRBJ1-2|TRBV20-1
TGCAGTGCTAGAGATTCAAGGGGCCCTAACTATGGCTACACCTTC
CSARDSRGPNYGYTF
>NA|NA|TRBJ1-5|TRBV20-1
TGCAGTGCTGAGACAGCTTATAGCAATCAGCCCCAGCATTTT
CSAETAYSNQPQHF
>NA|NA|TRBJ1-4|TRBV12-3/TRBV12-4
TGTGCCAGCAGCTTAATCAGGGCGGAATATGAAAAACTGTTTTTT
CASSLIRAEYEKLFF
>NA|few|TRBJ2-7|TRBV6-2/TRBV6-3
TGTGCCAGCAGACCCCGGTCCCGGGGCGCGGGAGAGCAGTACTTC
CASRPRSRGAGEQYF
>NA|NA|TRBJ2-1|TRBV11-2
TGTGCCAGCAGCTTGGGGTACAGGGACAAGTTCTTC
CASSLGYRDKFF
>NA|many|TRBJ2-6|TRBV4-1
TGCGCCAGCAGCCAAGGGGGGGCATACCGCTACTCTGGGGCCAACGTCCTGACTTTC
CASSQGGAYRYSGANVLTF
>NA|few|TRBJ1-2|TRBV20-1
TGCAGTGCTAACCGGGTCACGGGGGGTGGCTACACCTTC
CSANRVTGGGYTF
>TRBD1|NA|TRBJ2-1|TRBV18
TGTGCCAGCTCACCGATAGGACAGGGCTTGTTCAATGAGCAGTTCTTC
CASSPIGQGLFNEQFF
>NA|few|TRBJ1-1|TRBV28
TGTGCCAGCAGTTCTCCCAGGGCAAGTCAACACACTGAAGCTTTCTTT
CASSSPRASQHTEAFF
>NA|few|TRBJ2-5|TRBV29-1
TGCAGCGTTGCACAGGGTAGCAAAGAGACCCAGTACTTC
CSVAQGSKETQYF
>NA|NA|TRBJ2-1|TRBV7-8
TGTGCCAGCACCCACGCAAATGAGCAGTTCTTC
CASTHANEQFF
>TRBD1|NA|TRBJ1-2|TRBV6-2/TRBV6-3
TGTGCCAGCAGTTGGGACAGAGACTATGGCTACACCTTC
CASSWDRDYGYTF
>TRBD1|few|TRBJ2-3|TRBV4-2
TGTGCCAGCAGCCAAGGACTCGACAGGGGCGATCCCACAGATACGCAGTATTTT
CASSQGLDRGDPTDTQYF
>NA|NA|TRBJ2-3|TRBV7-9
TGTGCCAGCAGCTTACGAATGGGGGGCACAGATACGCAGTATTTT
CASSLRMGGTDTQYF
>NA|NA|TRBJ2-7|TRBV5-1
TGCGCCAGCAGCTTGGCGGTCCACACCCAAACGGGGGAGCAGTACTTC
CASSLAVHTQTGEQYF
>TRBD1|few|TRBJ2-1|TRBV2
TGTGCCAGCAGTGGACAGGGTAACGAGCAGTTCTTC
CASSGQGNEQFF
>NA|NA|TRBJ2-3|TRBV4-1
TGCGCCAGCAGCCTGCCCGGGGCTAGCAAAGATACGCAGTATTTT
CASSLPGASKDTQYF
>NA|few|TRBJ1-2|TRBV28
TGTGCCAGCATATCACCCGGCTATGGCTACACCTTC
CASISPGYGYTF
>NA|few|TRBJ2-2|TRBV5-1
TGCGCCAGCAGCTTGGTTTCCGTTACCGGGGAGCTGTTTTTT
CASSLVSVTGELFF